These 18 T cell receptor beta chains share one sample of origin, sequenced in a study of blood T cell repertoires in COVID-19. Profiled with immunoSEQ multiplex PCR; TCRdb holds only in-frame clones, not every one. The sample has around 110,000 clones, approximately 87% seen once. Sequences were obtained from peripheral blood. These receptors all stem from a man aged 30-40 years with acute or convalescent COVID-19.

This clone was counted once. The chain carries TRBV6-5 and TRBJ2-3; 12 nucleotides agree with TRBD2. The CDR3 is made up of 14 amino acids. Trimming removed 6 bases from V and 13 bases from J; junction bases left unmatched: 11. The germline gives CDR1 MNHEY, CDR2 SVGAGI. The CDR3 here is CASSRGLAGPVEYF. The CDR3, as DNA: TGTGCCAGCAGCCGCGGACTAGCGGGACCCGTGGAGTATTTT.

The chain combines TRBV4-1 with TRBJ2-2; D remains ambiguous. The CDR3 has 16 residues. V lost 2 bases and J 3 bases, leaving 13 bases between the germline ends. Germline loops: CDR1 MGHRA, CDR2 YSYEKL. The CDR3 nucleotides are TGCGCCAGCAGCCAACGAGAACAGCAGTACACCGGGGAGCTGTTTTTT. This sequence encodes CASSQREQQYTGELFF.

This clone has a single count. The DNA for the CDR3 is TGCGCCAGCAGCCTGAATCCCGGACAGGCGAACACTGAAGCTTTCTTT. The encoded protein is CASSLNPGQANTEAFF. V is TRBV5-1 and J is TRBJ1-1; 7 bases map to TRBD1. Germline CDR1 reads SGHRS; CDR2 reads YFSETQ. V lost 4 bases to trimming and J lost 1 base; unmatched junction nucleotides: 10. The CDR3 has 16 residues.

V and J are TRBV9 and TRBJ2-7; tentatively, D is TRBD1 (6 bases). Trimming cost V 6 bases and J 0 bases, with 16 bases left between them. This CDR3 spans 15 amino acids. Germline V gene data show CDR1 as SGDLS and CDR2 as YYNGEE. The CDR3 protein is CASTAPGHYSYEQYV. In DNA form, the CDR3 reads TGTGCCAGCACCGCGCCGGGACACTACTCCTACGAGCAGTACGTC.

The V gene is TRBV5-1, the J gene TRBJ2-7; 7 bases agree with TRBD1. The V segment lost 3 bases and the J segment 0 bases; nucleotides outside the gene matches: 3. In germline, CDR1 is SGHRS, CDR2 YFSETQ. This CDR3 has 14 amino acids. In DNA form, the CDR3 reads TGCGCCAGCAGCTGGGACAGCAGCTCCTACGAGCAGTACTTC. It is translated as CASSWDSSSYEQYF.

This chain joins TRBV10-3 and TRBJ2-3, with 13 bases that match TRBD2. The V and J ends lost 8 bases and 2 bases, in that order; junction bases with no gene match: 7. This CDR3 is built from 16 residues. Germline V gene data show CDR1 as ENHRY and CDR2 as SYGVKD. CDR3 in amino acids: CAISIGLAGDTDTQYF. CDR3 in DNA: TGTGCCATCTCTATCGGACTAGCGGGGGACACAGATACGCAGTATTTT.

The genes are TRBV19 and TRBJ1-1, with D tentatively TRBD1 (6 bases). The germline V and J ends were trimmed by 3 bases and 5 bases, with 16 bases remaining between them. The CDR3 consists of 15 residues. Germline assignment: CDR1 LNHDA and CDR2 SQIVND (reference sequence). The CDR3 region has the DNA TGTGCCAGTAGTATTACAGGGCGGCCCGGTACTGAAGCTTTCTTT. The encoded protein is CASSITGRPGTEAFF.

A single count supports this clone. This chain connects TRBV5-4 to TRBJ2-5; 14 bases are shared with TRBD2. Germline assignment: CDR1 SGHNT and CDR2 YYREEE (reference sequence). CDR3 size: 18 residues. With 0 bases clipped from V and 2 bases from J, the junction kept 6 bases outside the gene matches. The CDR3: CASSLGPTSGGAQETQYF. The CDR3, as DNA: TGTGCCAGCAGCTTGGGACCGACTAGCGGGGGGGCACAAGAGACCCAGTACTTC. The variable domain in full, with the rest retrieved from reference TRBV5-4 and TRBJ2-5, is ETGVTQSPTHLIKTRGQQVTLRCSSQSGHNTVSWYQQALGQGPQFIFQYYREEENGRGNFPPRFSGLQFPNYSSELNVNALELDDSALYLCASSLGPTSGGAQETQYFGPGTRLLVL.

The chain has TRBV12-3 or TRBV12-4 and TRBJ2-3; D call uncertain. Trimming left V 4 bases short and J 2 bases short, with 7 bases between. The CDR3 is 13 residues long. The CDR3 sequence: CASSYSNTDTQYF. DNA of the CDR3: TGTGCCAGCAGTTACTCTAACACAGATACGCAGTATTTT.

Here the CDR3 reads CASTLQGVGYTF. CDR3 DNA sequence: TGTGCCAGCACCCTACAGGGGGTCGGCTACACCTTC. The chain couples TRBV2 to TRBJ1-2; TRBD1 matches 8 bases. The V gene's germline CDR1 is SNHLY and CDR2 FYNNEI. Trimming cost V 7 bases and J 8 bases; bases outside gene matches: 6. The CDR3 contains 12 residues. Complete variable domain (other parts from reference TRBV2 and TRBJ1-2): EPEVTQTPSHQVTQMGQEVILRCVPISNHLYFYWYRQILGQKVEFLVSFYNNEISEKSEIFDDQFSVERPDGSNFTLKIRSTKLEDSAMYFCASTLQGVGYTFGSGTRLTVV.

V and J are TRBV5-4 and TRBJ1-6, with 7 bases fitting TRBD1. J was trimmed by 7 bases and V by 4 bases; bases with no gene match: 11. CDR3 length: 16 amino acids. Germline V gene sequence: CDR1 SGHNT, CDR2 YYREEE (reference sequence). CDR3 region: CASSEERQGSNSPLHF. In DNA form, the CDR3 reads TGTGCCAGCAGCGAGGAGCGACAGGGTTCCAATTCACCCCTCCACTTT.

The V gene is TRBV11-1, the J gene TRBJ1-6, with 7 bases matching TRBD1. Germline V gene sequence: CDR1 SGHAT, CDR2 FQDESV (reference sequence). This CDR3 region has 14 residues. The V segment lost 3 bases and the J segment 10 bases; nucleotides outside the gene matches: 6. The CDR3 spells CASSLRQGESPLHF. The DNA for the CDR3 is TGTGCCAGCAGCTTGAGACAGGGAGAATCACCCCTCCACTTT.

The gene calls are TRBV4-2 and TRBJ1-2; perhaps TRBD1 as D (5 bases). The CDR3 consists of 15 residues. The V gene lost 1 base and the J gene lost 4 bases, with 13 bases spanning the gap. The germline V gene has CDR1 LGHNA and CDR2 YNFKEQ. The CDR3 loop reads CASSQVGADFYGYTF. The CDR3, as DNA: TGTGCCAGCAGCCAAGTTGGGGCAGACTTCTATGGCTACACCTTC.

V gene TRBV9 combines with J gene TRBJ2-2; tentative D call: TRBD1 (5 bases). From germline, CDR1 is SGDLS and CDR2 YYNGEE. The CDR3 spans 16 residues. V was shortened by 1 base and J by 2 bases, with 12 bases between the two germline ends. CDR3 nucleotides: TGTGCCAGCAGCGTAAAGGGGCAGGGAAACACCGGGGAGCTGTTTTTT. Its protein product is CASSVKGQGNTGELFF.

This clone was picked up a small number of times. The chain carries TRBV6-5 and TRBJ2-3; tentatively, D is TRBD1 (6 bases). Trimming removed 4 bases from V and 6 bases from J, with 14 bases in between. This CDR3 has 14 residues. Germline loops: CDR1 MNHEY, CDR2 SVGAGI. DNA for the CDR3: TGTGCCAGCAGTTCGCAACAGGGTGGGGATACGCAGTATTTT. Protein sequence: CASSSQQGGDTQYF.

This clone was seen a handful of times. The chain combines TRBV7-3 with TRBJ2-5, with D tentatively TRBD2 (6 bases). Germline lookup yields CDR1 SGHTA and CDR2 FQGTGA. The V end lost 1 base, the J end lost 5 bases, and 26 bases lay between the germline ends. The CDR3 extends over 19 amino acids. In nucleotides, the CDR3 is TGTGCCAGCAGCTTAAGGGGGTGGGCTAGCGTCTCTCTCCCTGAGACCCAGTACTTC. Residues: CASSLRGWASVSLPETQYF. Complete variable domain (other parts from reference TRBV7-3 and TRBJ2-5): GAGVSQTPSNKVTEKGKYVELRCDPISGHTALYWYRQSLGQGPEFLIYFQGTGAADDSGLPNDRFFAVRPEGSVSTLKIQRTERGDSAVYLCASSLRGWASVSLPETQYFGPGTRLLVL.

Points on this clone: Other nucleotide sequences in the sample specify the same CDR3. CDR3 amino acids: CASSIGRGYNEQFF. DNA of the CDR3: TGTGCCAGTAGTATTGGTAGGGGGTACAATGAGCAGTTCTTC. The chain uses TRBV19 and TRBJ2-1; D might be TRBD1 (6 bases). Deletions cut 3 bases from V and 4 bases from J, with 10 bases between. The CDR3 has 14 residues. CDR1 and CDR2 (germline): LNHDA, SQIVND (reference sequence).

This chain uses TRBV23-1 with TRBJ1-1; the D is unclear. TRBV23-1 is labeled an ORF, and its function is uncertain. The germline V and J ends were trimmed by 4 bases and 4 bases, with 16 bases remaining between them. The CDR3 length is 15 residues. This CDR3 reads CASSPIGGNRTEAFF. The CDR3 DNA reads as TGCGCCAGCAGTCCGATTGGCGGGAACCGCACTGAAGCTTTCTTT.